This TCR beta chain was identified during a study of T cells in Graves' hyperthyroidism and ophthalmopathy. The PBMCs studied were ones that came from around 10 ml fresh peripheral blood. The CDR3 consists of 15 residues. Unmatched junction bases numbered 7, after V lost 7 bases and J lost 2 bases. The V gene's germline CDR1 is KGHDR and CDR2 SFDVKD. RNA transcripts gave rise to amplified TCR beta CDR3 regions. An initial round of RT-PCR targeting the TCR CDR3 relied on the HTBI primer set. One entry per CDR3 protein, called by TCRdb with MiXCR from the multiplex PCR reads. The sample includes hundreds of thousands of distinct CDR3 sequences, 20% to 25% of them seen just once. This clonotype was observed a few times.

This sequence joins TRBV24-1 and TRBJ2-3; 8 nucleotides line up with TRBD1. The source material was blood. The TCR was taken from a man aged 45-65 years with Graves' hyperthyroidism. The CDR3 DNA is TGTGCCACCAGCAAAGACAGGGGCACCACAGATACGCAGTATTTT. It is translated as CATSKDRGTTDTQYF.